The TCR beta chain under discussion was sequenced for a study of blood T cell repertoires in COVID-19. The wider study: COVID-19 samples from acute and convalescent phases originated in the United States, Italy and Spain.

The assay was immunoSEQ multiplex PCR, and TCRdb's table has in-frame clones only and misses some. The profile shows around 160,000 clones, around 80% of them singletons. The TCR sequence derives from a woman aged 55-75 years who had recovered from COVID-19. Sequenced input: PBMCs or T cells enriched from blood (not recorded which).

The CDR3 sequence: CASSLLGPGANVLTF. The CDR3 bases are TGCGCCAGCAGCCTCCTCGGTCCTGGGGCCAACGTCCTGACTTTC. V is TRBV5-1 and J is TRBJ2-6; D remains ambiguous. V lost 4 bases and J lost 2, with 10 bases in between. This CDR3 contains 15 residues. Germline V gene lookup returns CDR1 SGHRS and CDR2 YFSETQ.